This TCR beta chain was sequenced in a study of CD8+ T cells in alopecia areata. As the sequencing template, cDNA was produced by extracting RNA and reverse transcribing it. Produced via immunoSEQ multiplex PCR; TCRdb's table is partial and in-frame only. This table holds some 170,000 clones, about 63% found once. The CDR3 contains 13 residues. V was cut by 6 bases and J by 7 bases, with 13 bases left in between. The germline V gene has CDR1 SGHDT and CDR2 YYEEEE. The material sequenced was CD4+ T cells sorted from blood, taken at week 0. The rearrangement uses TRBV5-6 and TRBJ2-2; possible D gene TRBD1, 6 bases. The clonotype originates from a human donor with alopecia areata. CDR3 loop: CASTLLGGGELFF. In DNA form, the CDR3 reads TGTGCCAGCACCCTTCTAGGGGGCGGGGAGCTGTTTTTT. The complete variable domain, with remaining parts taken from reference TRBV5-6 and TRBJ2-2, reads DAGVTQSPTHLIKTRGQQVTLRCSPKSGHDTVSWYQQALGQGPQFIFQYYEEEERQRGNFPDRFSGHQFPNYSSELNVNALLLGDSALYLCASTLLGGGELFFGEGSRLTVL.